The 22 T cell receptor beta chains in this list originate from one sample, sequenced in a study of shared clonotypes between healthy human individuals. Some clones are missing from TCRdb's copy, which holds only in-frame ones; the method was immunoSEQ multiplex PCR. The sample holds millions of clones, 85% to 95% seen once. Material for sequencing was naive CD4+ T cells sorted from blood. Sample subset: CD45RA+ positively selected. The origin of the receptors is a man between 18 and 29 years old in good health.

This chain links TRBV27 with TRBJ1-1; D gene ambiguous. Germline lookup yields CDR1 MNHEY and CDR2 SMNVEV (reference sequence). V shed 8 bases and J shed 3 bases, with 19 bases lying between them. The CDR3 is 15 residues long. In nucleotides, the CDR3 is TGTGCCAGCTCCGAATGGCGAAAATCGGACACTGAAGCTTTCTTT. It specifies CASSEWRKSDTEAFF.

The rearrangement uses TRBV5-1 and TRBJ1-2; D is perhaps TRBD1 (6 bases). This CDR3 contains 13 residues. In germline, CDR1 is SGHRS, CDR2 YFSETQ. V was clipped by 3 bases and J by 5 bases, with 11 bases between them. The CDR3 nucleotides read TGCGCCAGCAGCTCAGGGGCCGTGTATGGCTACACCTTC. Protein: CASSSGAVYGYTF.

Written as DNA, the CDR3 is TGTGCCAGCAGCACGTCGGGGGGCACAGATACGCAGTATTTT. It codes for CASSTSGGTDTQYF. The rearrangement links TRBV7-8 to TRBJ2-3, with D maybe TRBD2 (6 bases). The V gene lost 5 bases and the J gene lost 1 base, with 10 bases spanning the gap. Germline V gene data show CDR1 as SGHVS and CDR2 as FQNEAQ. This CDR3 has 14 amino acids.

This clone was seen once. The J gene is TRBJ1-6, the V gene TRBV5-6; D might be TRBD1 (5 bases). CDR1 is SGHDT, CDR2 YYEEEE, per germline. This CDR3 contains 16 residues. The V end was cut by 4 bases, the J end by 3 bases, with 14 bases between. The CDR3: CASSRDGANYNSPLHF. Written as DNA, the CDR3 is TGTGCCAGCAGCCGCGACGGGGCAAACTATAATTCACCCCTCCACTTT.

This clone has a single count. The chain uses TRBV5-4 and TRBJ1-2, with 8 positions matching TRBD1. Germline trimming cut 4 bases from V and 8 bases from J; bases unmatched to any gene: 4. CDR1 and CDR2 from the germline V gene are SGHNT and YYREEE (reference sequence). CDR3 length: 12 amino acids. This CDR3 reads CASSRTGQGYTF. The CDR3 DNA follows: TGTGCCAGCAGCCGGACAGGGCAGGGCTACACCTTC.

This sequence joins TRBV18 and TRBJ2-1; no firm D call. From germline, CDR1 is KGHSH and CDR2 LQKENI. This CDR3 comprises 12 residues. V lost 6 bases to trimming and J lost 7 bases, with 10 bases between them. CDR3 amino acids: CASSGSENEQFF. CDR3 nucleotides: TGTGCCAGCTCGGGGTCGGAGAATGAGCAGTTCTTC. The whole variable domain, filled in from reference TRBV18 and TRBJ2-1, reads NAGVMQNPRHLVRRRGQEARLRCSPMKGHSHVYWYRQLPEEGLKFMVYLQKENIIDESGMPKERFSAEFPKEGPSILRIQQVVRGDSAAYFCASSGSENEQFFGPGTRLTVL.

V and J are TRBV6-4 and TRBJ2-3; 15 bases fit TRBD2. This CDR3 is 19 amino acids long. Germline loops: CDR1 MRHNA, CDR2 SNTAGT. Trimming cost V 2 bases and J 2 bases; bases outside gene matches: 8. CDR3 residues: CASSDTAGTSGRYTDTQYF. The CDR3 DNA reads as TGTGCCAGCAGTGACACCGCCGGGACTAGCGGGAGGTACACAGATACGCAGTATTTT.

CDR3: CASSDLTVMNTEAFF. The DNA of the CDR3 is TGTGCCAGCAGCGACCTGACAGTTATGAACACTGAAGCTTTCTTT. The V call is TRBV5-4, the J call TRBJ1-1, with D possibly TRBD1 on 5 matching bases. V was pared by 4 bases and J by 0 bases, with 13 bases between. Germline V gene sequence: CDR1 SGHNT, CDR2 YYREEE (reference sequence). This CDR3 spans 15 amino acids.

The J gene is TRBJ1-3, the V gene TRBV10-1; D call uncertain. V dropped 10 bases and J dropped 0 bases, with 10 bases sitting between them. Germline V gives CDR1 WNHNN, CDR2 SYGVQD (reference sequence). The CDR3 is 13 residues long. The CDR3, as DNA: TGCGCCACCAGATCGACCTCTGGAAACACCATATATTTT. Translating gives CATRSTSGNTIYF.

The rearrangement joins TRBV13 to TRBJ1-3, with no clear D. The V gene lost 3 bases and the J gene lost 6 bases, with 9 bases spanning the gap. The CDR3 totals 13 residues. Germline lookup yields CDR1 PRHDT and CDR2 FYEKMQ (reference sequence). CDR3 loop: CASSLAAINTIYF. CDR3 DNA sequence: TGTGCCAGCAGCTTGGCAGCTATAAACACCATATATTTT.

The chain carries TRBV4-1 and TRBJ2-3; the D gene is possibly TRBD2 (6 bases). CDR3 length: 15 residues. The V gene lost 0 bases and the J gene lost 0 bases, with 7 bases spanning the gap. In germline, CDR1 is MGHRA, CDR2 YSYEKL. The CDR3 loop reads CASSQDGTSTDTQYF. The CDR3 DNA follows: TGCGCCAGCAGCCAAGATGGGACTAGCACAGATACGCAGTATTTT.

This rearrangement joins TRBV30 to TRBJ1-6; the match to TRBD1 covers 7 bases. V lost 0 bases to trimming and J lost 9 bases; unmatched junction nucleotides: 11. This CDR3 comprises 16 residues. Germline CDR1 is GTSNPN and CDR2 is SVGIG (reference sequence). CDR3 nucleotide sequence: TGTGCCTGGAGTGTACTAGGGACAGCCCGGGGTTCACCCCTCCACTTT. As protein: CAWSVLGTARGSPLHF.

The chain recombines TRBV2 with TRBJ2-3; possibly TRBD2 for D (6 bases). Trimming pared 5 bases from V and 2 bases from J, leaving 14 bases between. This CDR3 spans 15 amino acids. Germline V gene data show CDR1 as SNHLY and CDR2 as FYNNEI. The CDR3 nucleotides read TGTGCCAGCAGTCTCTCTAGCGTTCCCACAGATACGCAGTATTTT. Translated: CASSLSSVPTDTQYF.

The chain combines TRBV6-1 with TRBJ1-5; 9 nucleotides line up with TRBD1. The ends lost 3 bases at V and 0 bases at J; junction bases unmatched: 6. The germline V gene has CDR1 MNHNS and CDR2 SASEGT. This CDR3 is built from 17 residues. DNA for the CDR3: TGTGCCAGCAGTGATGGACAGGGGCGGTATAGCAATCAGCCCCAGCATTTT. It specifies CASSDGQGRYSNQPQHF.

V usage is TRBV6-9 and J usage is TRBJ2-3; D not certain. Germline values: CDR1 MNHGY, CDR2 SVAAGI. The CDR3 is 14 residues long. Trimming pared 5 bases from V and 0 bases from J, leaving 9 bases between. The CDR3 DNA reads as TGTGCCAGCAGTGCCTCAGAGAGCACAGATACGCAGTATTTT. Its translation is CASSASESTDTQYF.

This clone is a singleton in its sample. Other DNA sequences of this sample code for an identical CDR3. The V gene is TRBV7-8, the J gene TRBJ1-2, with D tentatively TRBD1 (6 bases). Germline lookup yields CDR1 SGHVS and CDR2 FQNEAQ. This CDR3 has 12 amino acids. Trimming cost V 1 base and J 8 bases, with 8 bases left between them. The CDR3 DNA sequence: TGTGCCAGCAGCTTAGTCGGGGGCGGCTACACCTTC. Its protein is CASSLVGGGYTF.

Details on this clone: Distinct nucleotide sequences in the sample also encode this CDR3. V usage is TRBV7-9 and J usage is TRBJ1-1, with 8 bases fitting TRBD1. This CDR3 comprises 15 residues. From germline, CDR1 is SEHNR and CDR2 FQNEAQ (reference sequence). The V gene end was trimmed by 5 bases and the J gene end by 0 bases; junction bases not matched to a gene: 5. The CDR3, as DNA: TGTGCCAGCAGCCCTAGACAGGGGATGAACACTGAAGCTTTCTTT. It codes for CASSPRQGMNTEAFF.

The CDR3: CAWSVQQPPGEQYF. The CDR3, as DNA: TGTGCCTGGAGTGTACAACAGCCGCCTGGCGAGCAGTACTTC. This chain joins TRBV30 and TRBJ2-7; D gene unclear. Germline V gene sequence: CDR1 GTSNPN, CDR2 SVGIG (reference sequence). The CDR3 has 14 residues. V lost 0 bases and J lost 6, with 15 bases in between.

This sequence joins TRBV29-1 and TRBJ2-3; no clear D. Germline CDR1 and CDR2: SQVTM and ANQGSEA. Trimming removed 3 bases at V and 0 bases at J, with 13 bases between. The CDR3 consists of 15 residues. The CDR3 reads CSVEKSPFSTDTQYF. Here the CDR3 DNA reads TGCAGCGTTGAGAAGAGCCCCTTCAGCACAGATACGCAGTATTTT.

This chain joins TRBV4-1 and TRBJ2-1, with no clear D. The CDR3 has 14 residues. The germline V gene encodes CDR1 MGHRA and CDR2 YSYEKL. The germline V and J ends were trimmed by 1 base and 7 bases, with 11 bases remaining between them. DNA of the CDR3: TGCGCCAGCAGCCAAGGGGAAGGAAGAAATGAGCAGTTCTTC. Protein sequence: CASSQGEGRNEQFF.

The V call is TRBV6-5, the J call TRBJ1-5, with a tentative D call TRBD1 (5 bases). This CDR3 has 13 amino acids. The germline V gene has CDR1 MNHEY and CDR2 SVGAGI. V lost 2 bases and J lost 13, with 15 bases in between. CDR3 in amino acids: CASSYGRDGQQHF. CDR3 bases: TGTGCCAGCAGTTACGGGAGGGACGGGCAACAGCATTTT.

Worth noting for this clone: Other DNA variants within this sample encode the same CDR3. This chain connects TRBV30 to TRBJ2-2; 7 bases are shared with TRBD1. Germline V CDR1 and CDR2: GTSNPN, SVGIG (reference sequence). This CDR3 has 13 residues. V gave up 5 bases and J gave up 1 base; unmatched junction bases: 1. The CDR3 reads CAWRTGNTGELFF. CDR3 DNA sequence: TGTGCCTGGCGGACAGGGAACACCGGGGAGCTGTTTTTT.